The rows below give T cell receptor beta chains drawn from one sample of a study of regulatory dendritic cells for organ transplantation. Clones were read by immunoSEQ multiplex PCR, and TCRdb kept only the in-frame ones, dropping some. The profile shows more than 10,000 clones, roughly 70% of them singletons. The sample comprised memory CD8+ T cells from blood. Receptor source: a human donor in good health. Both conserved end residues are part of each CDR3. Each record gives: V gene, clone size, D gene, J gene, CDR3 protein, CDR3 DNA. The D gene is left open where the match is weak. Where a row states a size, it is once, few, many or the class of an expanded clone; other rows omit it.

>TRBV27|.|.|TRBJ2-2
CASTHGTETGELFF
TGTGCCAGCACCCACGGGACCGAGACCGGGGAGCTGTTTTTT
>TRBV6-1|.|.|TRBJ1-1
CASSRQENTEAFF
TGTGCCAGCAGCCGACAGGAGAACACTGAAGCTTTCTTT
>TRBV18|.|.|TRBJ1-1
CASSRPGADLGTEAFF
TGTGCCAGCTCAAGGCCAGGGGCTGATTTGGGAACTGAAGCTTTCTTT
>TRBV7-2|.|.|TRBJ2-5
CASSPGRVALYQETQYF
TGTGCCAGCAGCCCTGGCCGGGTCGCCTTGTACCAAGAGACCCAGTACTTC
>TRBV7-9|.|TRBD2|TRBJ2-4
CASSLVAGGPDAKNIQYF
TGTGCCAGCAGCTTAGTAGCGGGAGGGCCTGATGCCAAAAACATTCAGTACTTC
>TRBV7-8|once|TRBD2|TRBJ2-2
CASSLERAGGNTGELFF
TGTGCCAGCAGCTTAGAAAGGGCGGGAGGGAACACCGGGGAGCTGTTTTTT
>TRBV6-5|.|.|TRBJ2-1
CASAAVDYNEQFF
TGTGCCAGCGCGGCGGTTGACTACAATGAGCAGTTCTTC
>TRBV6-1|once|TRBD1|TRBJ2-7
CASSGHEGQGGNEQYF
TGTGCCAGCAGTGGGCACGAGGGACAGGGGGGGAACGAGCAGTACTTC
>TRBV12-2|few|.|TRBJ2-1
CASRLGQGAYVGQFF
TGTGCAAGTCGCTTAGGGCAGGGGGCGTATGTGGGACAGTTCTTC
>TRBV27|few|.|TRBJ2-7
CASYRLGAPYEQYF
TGTGCCAGCTACCGCCTAGGCGCGCCCTACGAGCAGTACTTC
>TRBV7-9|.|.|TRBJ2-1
CASSRGPSGYNEQFF
TGTGCCAGCAGCCGGGGCCCCAGCGGGTACAATGAGCAGTTCTTC
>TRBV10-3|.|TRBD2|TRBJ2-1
CAISGSRTTTSGRAYEQFF
TGTGCCATCAGTGGCTCCCGAACCACAACTAGCGGGAGGGCCTATGAGCAGTTCTTC
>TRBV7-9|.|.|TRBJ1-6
CASSGGPNSPLHF
TGTGCCAGCAGCGGGGGGCCAAATTCACCCCTCCACTTT
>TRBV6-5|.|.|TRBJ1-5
CASTKGNSNQPQHF
TGTGCCAGCACGAAGGGTAATAGCAATCAGCCCCAGCATTTT
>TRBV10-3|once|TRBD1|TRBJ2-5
CAISEGQGAETQYF
TGTGCCATCAGTGAGGGACAGGGGGCAGAGACCCAGTACTTC
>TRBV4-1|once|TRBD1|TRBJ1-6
CASSQVAGGSSPLHF
TGCGCCAGCAGCCAAGTCGCAGGGGGAAGTTCACCCCTCCACTTT
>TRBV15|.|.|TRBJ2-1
CATSSGTNSYNEQFF
TGTGCCACCAGCTCCGGGACGAACTCCTACAATGAGCAGTTCTTC
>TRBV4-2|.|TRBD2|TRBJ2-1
CASSQEASGSFFEQFF
TGTGCCAGCAGCCAAGAAGCTAGCGGGAGTTTCTTTGAGCAGTTCTTC
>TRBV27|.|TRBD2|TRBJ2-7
CASRGLAGGEYEQYF
TGTGCCAGCAGAGGACTAGCGGGAGGGGAGTACGAGCAGTACTTC
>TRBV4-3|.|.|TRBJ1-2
CASSQDGEFYGYTF
TGCGCCAGCAGCCAAGATGGAGAGTTCTATGGCTACACCTTC
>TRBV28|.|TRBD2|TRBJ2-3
CASSLLAGGLSTDTQYF
TGTGCCAGCAGTTTACTAGCGGGAGGGCTCAGCACAGATACGCAGTATTTT
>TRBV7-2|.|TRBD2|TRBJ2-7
CASSLGTSGGYEQYF
TGTGCCAGCAGCTTAGGTACTAGCGGGGGGTACGAGCAGTACTTC
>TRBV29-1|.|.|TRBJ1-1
CSVHRHTEAFF
TGCAGCGTTCACCGACACACTGAAGCTTTCTTT
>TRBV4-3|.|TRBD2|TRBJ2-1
CASSLFSASGSSYNEQFF
TGCGCCAGCAGCCTCTTCTCAGCTAGCGGCAGCTCCTACAATGAGCAGTTCTTC
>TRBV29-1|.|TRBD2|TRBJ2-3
CSVEDPGGGPDTQYF
TGCAGCGTTGAAGACCCTGGGGGGGGACCAGATACGCAGTATTTT
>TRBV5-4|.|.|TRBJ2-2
CASRIYGEDGELFF
TGTGCCAGCAGGATTTACGGAGAGGACGGGGAGCTGTTTTTT
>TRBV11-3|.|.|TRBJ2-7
CASSLGHMTYEQYF
TGTGCCAGCAGCTTAGGACATATGACCTACGAGCAGTACTTC
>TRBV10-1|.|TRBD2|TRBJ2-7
CARTGGLSYYEQYF
TGCGCCAGAACGGGGGGGTTAAGTTACTACGAGCAGTACTTC
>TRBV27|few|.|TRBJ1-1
CASSLGGAGPGVTEAFF
TGTGCCAGCAGTTTGGGTGGAGCGGGTCCGGGAGTCACTGAAGCTTTCTTT
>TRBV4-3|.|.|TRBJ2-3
CASSQDQGTGADTQYF
TGCGCCAGCAGCCAAGATCAAGGAACTGGGGCAGATACGCAGTATTTT
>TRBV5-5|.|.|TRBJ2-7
CASSLLAGTSYEQYF
TGTGCCAGCAGCTTGTTGGCGGGGACCTCCTACGAGCAGTACTTC
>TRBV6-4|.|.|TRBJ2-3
CASSDSGSGADTQYF
TGTGCCAGCAGTGACTCGGGTTCGGGGGCAGATACGCAGTATTTT
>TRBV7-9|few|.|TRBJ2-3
CASSLAIGQIPDTQYF
TGTGCCAGCAGCTTAGCAATCGGACAGATTCCCGATACGCAGTATTTT
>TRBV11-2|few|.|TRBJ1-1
CASSFGGLEAFF
TGTGCCAGCAGCTTTGGAGGACTTGAAGCTTTCTTT
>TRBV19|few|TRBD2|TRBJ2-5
CASSIRTSWKTQYF
TGTGCCAGTAGTATTCGGACTAGCTGGAAGACCCAGTACTTC
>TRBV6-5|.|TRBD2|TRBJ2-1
CASAGGANEQFF
TGTGCCAGTGCGGGAGGCGCAAATGAGCAGTTCTTC
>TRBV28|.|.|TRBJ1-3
CASSPSGNTIYF
TGTGCCAGCTCTCCCTCTGGAAACACCATATATTTT